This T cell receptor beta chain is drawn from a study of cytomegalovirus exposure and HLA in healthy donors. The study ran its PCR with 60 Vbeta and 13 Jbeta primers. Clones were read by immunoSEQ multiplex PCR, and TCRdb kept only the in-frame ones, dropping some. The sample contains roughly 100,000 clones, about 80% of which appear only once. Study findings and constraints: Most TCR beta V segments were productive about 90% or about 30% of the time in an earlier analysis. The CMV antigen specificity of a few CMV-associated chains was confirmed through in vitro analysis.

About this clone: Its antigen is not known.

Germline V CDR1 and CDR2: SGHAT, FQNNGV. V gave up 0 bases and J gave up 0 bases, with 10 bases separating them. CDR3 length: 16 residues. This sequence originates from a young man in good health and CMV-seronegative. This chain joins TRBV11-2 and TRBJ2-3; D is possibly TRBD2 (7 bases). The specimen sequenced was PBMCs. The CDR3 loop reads CASSLDGGASTDTQYF. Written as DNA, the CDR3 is TGTGCCAGCAGCTTAGATGGGGGGGCGAGCACAGATACGCAGTATTTT.